What follows describes a single T cell receptor (beta chain). Generated by immunoSEQ multiplex PCR, the TCRdb table keeps only in-frame clones and is missing some. Among about 210,000 clones listed, around 94% were seen once. The entry originates in a study of T cell responses to AZD1222 COVID-19 vaccine. Sequencing was performed on peripheral blood, taken 28 days after the second dose of the MenACWY control vaccine. This receptor was obtained from an adult who received the MenACWY meningococcal vaccine as a control.

The chain's CDR3 is CASRQAFMNTEAFF. The CDR3 DNA reads as TGCGCCAGCAGGCAGGCATTTATGAACACTGAAGCTTTCTTT. J is TRBJ1-1 and V is TRBV5-1; no definite D call. The V gene's germline CDR1 is SGHRS and CDR2 YFSETQ. The CDR3 length is 14 residues. Trimming left V 5 bases short and J 0 bases short, with 11 bases between. Supplemented by reference TRBV5-1 and TRBJ1-1, the full variable domain reads KAGVTQTPRYLIKTRGQQVTLSCSPISGHRSVSWYQQTPGQGLQFLFEYFSETQRNKGNFPGRFSGRQFSNSRSEMNVSTLELGDSALYLCASRQAFMNTEAFFGQGTRLTVV.